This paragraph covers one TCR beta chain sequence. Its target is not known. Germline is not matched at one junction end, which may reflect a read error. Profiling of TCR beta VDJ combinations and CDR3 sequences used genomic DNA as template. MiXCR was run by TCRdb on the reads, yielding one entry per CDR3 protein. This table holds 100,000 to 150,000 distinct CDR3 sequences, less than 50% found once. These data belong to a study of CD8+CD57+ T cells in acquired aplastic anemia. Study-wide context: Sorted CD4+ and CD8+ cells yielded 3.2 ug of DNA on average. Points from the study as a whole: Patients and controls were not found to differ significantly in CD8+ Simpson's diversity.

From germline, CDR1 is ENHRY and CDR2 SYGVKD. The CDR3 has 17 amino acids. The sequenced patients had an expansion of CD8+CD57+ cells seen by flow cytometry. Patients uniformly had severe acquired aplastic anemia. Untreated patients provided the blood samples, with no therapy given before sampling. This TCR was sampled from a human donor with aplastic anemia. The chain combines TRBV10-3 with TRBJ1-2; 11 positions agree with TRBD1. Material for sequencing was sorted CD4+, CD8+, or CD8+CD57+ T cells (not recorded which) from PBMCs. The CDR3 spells CATSDPGTGGDGYGYTF. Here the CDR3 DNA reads TGTGCCACCAGTGATCCCGGGACAGGGGGAGATGGCTATGGCTACACCTTC.